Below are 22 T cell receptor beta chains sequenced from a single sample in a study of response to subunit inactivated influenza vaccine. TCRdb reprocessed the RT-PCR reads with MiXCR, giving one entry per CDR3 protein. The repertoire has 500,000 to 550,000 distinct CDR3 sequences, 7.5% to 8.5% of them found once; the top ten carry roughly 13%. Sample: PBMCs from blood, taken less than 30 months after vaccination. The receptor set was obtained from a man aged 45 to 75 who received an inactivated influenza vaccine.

In DNA form, the CDR3 reads TGTGCCAGCAGGAAGATGACAGGGTCGAGCAATCAGCCCCAGCATTTT. Translated, it gives CASRKMTGSSNQPQHF. The rearrangement uses TRBV6-2 or TRBV6-3 and TRBJ1-5; 7 nucleotides match TRBD1. Germline V gene sequence: CDR1 MNHEY, CDR2 SVGEGT. The CDR3 is 16 amino acids. V dropped 6 bases and J dropped 1; count of bases not matched to a gene: 9.

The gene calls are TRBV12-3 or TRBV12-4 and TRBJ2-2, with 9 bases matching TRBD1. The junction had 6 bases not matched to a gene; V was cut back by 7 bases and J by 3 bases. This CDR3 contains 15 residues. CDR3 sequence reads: CASILGQGYTGELFF. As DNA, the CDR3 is TGTGCCAGCATCTTGGGACAGGGTTACACCGGGGAGCTGTTTTTT.

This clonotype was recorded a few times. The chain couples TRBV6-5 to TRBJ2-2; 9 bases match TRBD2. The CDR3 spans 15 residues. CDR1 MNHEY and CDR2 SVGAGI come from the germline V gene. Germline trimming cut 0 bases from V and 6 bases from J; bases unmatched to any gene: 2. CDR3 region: CASSYSAGGSGELFF. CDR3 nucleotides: TGTGCCAGCAGTTACTCGGCGGGAGGGTCCGGGGAGCTGTTTTTT.

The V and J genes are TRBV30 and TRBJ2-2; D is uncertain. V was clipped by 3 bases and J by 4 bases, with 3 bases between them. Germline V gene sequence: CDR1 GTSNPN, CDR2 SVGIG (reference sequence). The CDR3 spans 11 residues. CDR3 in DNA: TGTGCCTGGAGCAGCACCGGGGAGCTGTTTTTT. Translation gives CAWSSTGELFF.

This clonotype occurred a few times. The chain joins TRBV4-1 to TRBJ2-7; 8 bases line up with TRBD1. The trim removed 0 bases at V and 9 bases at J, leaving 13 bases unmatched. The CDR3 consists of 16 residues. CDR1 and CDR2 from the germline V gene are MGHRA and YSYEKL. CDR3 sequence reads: CASSQDTRTGPTRQYF. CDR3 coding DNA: TGCGCCAGCAGCCAAGATACAAGGACAGGGCCCACTAGGCAGTACTTC.

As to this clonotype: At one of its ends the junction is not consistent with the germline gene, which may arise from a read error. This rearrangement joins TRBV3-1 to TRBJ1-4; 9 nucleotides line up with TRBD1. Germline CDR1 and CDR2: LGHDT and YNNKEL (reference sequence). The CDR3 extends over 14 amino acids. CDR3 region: CASSLTGGNDKLFF. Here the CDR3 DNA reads TGTGCCAGCAGCCTGACAGGGGGTAATGACAAACTGTTTTTT.

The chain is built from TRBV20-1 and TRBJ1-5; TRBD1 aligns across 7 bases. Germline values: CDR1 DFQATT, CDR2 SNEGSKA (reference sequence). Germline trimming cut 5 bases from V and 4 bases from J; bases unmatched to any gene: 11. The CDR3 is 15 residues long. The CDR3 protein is CSAQRRTGHNQPQHF. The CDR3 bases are TGCAGTGCTCAGCGACGGACAGGACATAATCAGCCCCAGCATTTT.

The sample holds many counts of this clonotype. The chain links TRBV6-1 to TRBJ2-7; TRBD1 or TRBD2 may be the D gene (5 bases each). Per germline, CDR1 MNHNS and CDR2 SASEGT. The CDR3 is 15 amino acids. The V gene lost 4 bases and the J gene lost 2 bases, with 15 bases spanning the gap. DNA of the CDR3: TGTGCCAGCAGTGGGGACGCCAGCGGCCCCTACGAGCAGTACTTC. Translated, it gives CASSGDASGPYEQYF.

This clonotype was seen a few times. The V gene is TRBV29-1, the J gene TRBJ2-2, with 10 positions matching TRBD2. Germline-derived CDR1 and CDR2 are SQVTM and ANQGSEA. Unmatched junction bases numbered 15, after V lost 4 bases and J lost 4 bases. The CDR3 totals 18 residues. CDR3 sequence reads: CSVGWTSGEKALTGELFF. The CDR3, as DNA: TGCAGCGTTGGTTGGACTAGCGGAGAAAAAGCCCTCACCGGGGAGCTGTTTTTT.

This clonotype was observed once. In DNA form, the CDR3 reads TGCGCCAGCAGCCCGCGGACAGGGGACGCCTACGAGCAGTACTTC. As protein: CASSPRTGDAYEQYF. The chain carries TRBV4-1 and TRBJ2-7, with 9 bases lining up with TRBD1. Germline V gene sequence: CDR1 MGHRA, CDR2 YSYEKL. The CDR3 loop spans 15 amino acids. The junction had 6 bases not matched to a gene; V was cut back by 4 bases and J by 2 bases.

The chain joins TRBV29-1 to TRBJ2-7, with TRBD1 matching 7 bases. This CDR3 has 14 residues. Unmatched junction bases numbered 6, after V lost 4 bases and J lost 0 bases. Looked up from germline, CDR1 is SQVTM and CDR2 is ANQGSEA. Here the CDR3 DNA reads TGCAGCGTTGGCGGTCAGGGGGACTCCTACGAGCAGTACTTC. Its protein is CSVGGQGDSYEQYF.

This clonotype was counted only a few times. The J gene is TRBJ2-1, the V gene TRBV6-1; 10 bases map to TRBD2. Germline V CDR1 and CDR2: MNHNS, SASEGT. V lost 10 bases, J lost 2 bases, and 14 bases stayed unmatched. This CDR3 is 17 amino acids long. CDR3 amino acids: CATRSASGSSTYNEQFF. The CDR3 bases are TGTGCCACCCGTAGCGCTAGCGGGAGCTCCACCTACAATGAGCAGTTCTTC.

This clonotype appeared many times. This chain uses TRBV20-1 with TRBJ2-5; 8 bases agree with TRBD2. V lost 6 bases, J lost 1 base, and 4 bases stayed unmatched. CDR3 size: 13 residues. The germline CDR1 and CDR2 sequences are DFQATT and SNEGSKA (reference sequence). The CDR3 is CSATGGPQETQYF. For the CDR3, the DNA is TGCAGTGCAACGGGGGGGCCCCAAGAGACCCAGTACTTC.

CDR3 region: CASSSRQVVLSYEQYF. CDR3 DNA sequence: TGTGCCAGCAGTTCACGACAGGTCGTCCTGTCCTACGAGCAGTACTTC. The rearrangement links TRBV6-5 to TRBJ2-7; tentative D call: TRBD1 (6 bases). Germline lookup yields CDR1 MNHEY and CDR2 SVGAGI. V lost 4 bases, J lost 1 base, and 17 bases lay in between. The CDR3 is 16 amino acids.

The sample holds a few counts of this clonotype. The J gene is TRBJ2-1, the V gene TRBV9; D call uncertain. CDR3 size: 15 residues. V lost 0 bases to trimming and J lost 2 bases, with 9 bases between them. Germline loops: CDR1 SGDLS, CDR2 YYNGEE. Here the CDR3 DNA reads TGTGCCAGCAGCGTAGCCACACATACCTACAATGAGCAGTTCTTC. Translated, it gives CASSVATHTYNEQFF.

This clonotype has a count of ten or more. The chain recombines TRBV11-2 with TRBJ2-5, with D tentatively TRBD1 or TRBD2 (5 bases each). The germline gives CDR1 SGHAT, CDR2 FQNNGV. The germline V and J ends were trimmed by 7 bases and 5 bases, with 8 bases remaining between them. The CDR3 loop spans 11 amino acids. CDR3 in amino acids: CASTWGETQYF. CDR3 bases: TGTGCCAGCACCTGGGGGGAGACCCAGTACTTC.

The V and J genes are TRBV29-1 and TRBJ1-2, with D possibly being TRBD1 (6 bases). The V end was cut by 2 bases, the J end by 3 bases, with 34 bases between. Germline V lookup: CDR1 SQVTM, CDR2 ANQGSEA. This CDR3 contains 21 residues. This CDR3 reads CSVEFRASGVAEGRGYYGYTF. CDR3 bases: TGCAGCGTTGAATTTCGGGCTTCAGGGGTAGCGGAGGGTCGAGGATACTATGGCTACACCTTC.

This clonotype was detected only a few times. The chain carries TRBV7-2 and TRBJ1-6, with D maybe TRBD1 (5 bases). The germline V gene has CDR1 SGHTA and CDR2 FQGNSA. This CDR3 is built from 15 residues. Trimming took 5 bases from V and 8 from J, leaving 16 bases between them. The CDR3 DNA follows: TGTGCCAGCAGCCCCTCGGGGGGGGTGTATTCACCCCTCCACTTT. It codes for CASSPSGGVYSPLHF.

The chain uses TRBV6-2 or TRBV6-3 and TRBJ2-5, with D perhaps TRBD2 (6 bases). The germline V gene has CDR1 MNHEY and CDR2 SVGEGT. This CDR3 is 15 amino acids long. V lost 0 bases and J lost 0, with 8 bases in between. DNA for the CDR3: TGTGCCAGCAGTTACTCGTCGGGGGACCAAGAGACCCAGTACTTC. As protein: CASSYSSGDQETQYF.

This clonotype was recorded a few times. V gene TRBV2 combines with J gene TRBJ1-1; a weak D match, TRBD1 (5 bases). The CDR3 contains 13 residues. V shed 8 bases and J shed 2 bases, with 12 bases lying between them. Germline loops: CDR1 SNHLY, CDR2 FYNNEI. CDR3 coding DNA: TGTGCCAGCGGTCGGGGGAGAAACACTGAAGCTTTCTTT. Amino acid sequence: CASGRGRNTEAFF. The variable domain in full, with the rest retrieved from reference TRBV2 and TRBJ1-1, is EPEVTQTPSHQVTQMGQEVILRCVPISNHLYFYWYRQILGQKVEFLVSFYNNEISEKSEIFDDQFSVERPDGSNFTLKIRSTKLEDSAMYFCASGRGRNTEAFFGQGTRLTVV.

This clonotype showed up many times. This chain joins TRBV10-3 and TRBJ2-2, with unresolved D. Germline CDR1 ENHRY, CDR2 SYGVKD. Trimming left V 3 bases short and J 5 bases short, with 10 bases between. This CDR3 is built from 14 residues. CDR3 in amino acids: CAISEGRTTGELFF. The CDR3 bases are TGTGCCATCAGTGAAGGCAGGACGACCGGGGAGCTGTTTTTT.

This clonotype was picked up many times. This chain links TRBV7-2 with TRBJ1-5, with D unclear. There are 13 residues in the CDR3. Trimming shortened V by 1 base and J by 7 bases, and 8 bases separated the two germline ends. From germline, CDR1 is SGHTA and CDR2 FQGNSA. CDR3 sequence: CASSLVLKQPQHF. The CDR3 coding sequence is TGTGCCAGCAGCTTAGTCTTGAAGCAGCCCCAGCATTTT.